One sample yielded the 11 T cell receptor beta chains listed below, sequenced in a study of blood T cell repertoires in COVID-19. Here immunoSEQ multiplex PCR was the method, and the copy in TCRdb shows in-frame clones only, minus some. Counted here are 120,000 or so clones, 88% occurring once; the ten biggest clones make up about 1%. The material sequenced was peripheral blood. All receptors derive from a woman over 75 with acute or convalescent COVID-19.

The V and J genes are TRBV27 and TRBJ1-4, with 12 bases aligning to TRBD1. In germline, CDR1 is MNHEY, CDR2 SMNVEV (reference sequence). CDR3 length: 18 residues. Germline trimming cut 6 bases from V and 8 bases from J; bases unmatched to any gene: 16. The CDR3 DNA is TGTGCCAGCAGAACTACCCGGGACAGGGGGCTGAGGAGAGAAAAACTGTTTTTT. This gives the protein CASRTTRDRGLRREKLFF.

The chain joins TRBV2 to TRBJ1-6, with TRBD1 as a possible D gene (6 bases). The CDR3 consists of 15 residues. V lost 7 bases and J 7 bases, leaving 17 bases between the germline ends. Looked up from germline, CDR1 is SNHLY and CDR2 is FYNNEI. The DNA for the CDR3 is TGTGCCAGCACTCCACAGGGTGGCCGAAATTCACCCCTCCACTTT. This encodes CASTPQGGRNSPLHF. The variable domain in full, completed from reference TRBV2 and TRBJ1-6, reads EPEVTQTPSHQVTQMGQEVILRCVPISNHLYFYWYRQILGQKVEFLVSFYNNEISEKSEIFDDQFSVERPDGSNFTLKIRSTKLEDSAMYFCASTPQGGRNSPLHFGNGTRLTVT.

Only one count was recorded for this clone. The chain employs TRBV4-1 and TRBJ2-1; a possible D gene is TRBD2 (5 bases). The germline CDR1 and CDR2 sequences are MGHRA and YSYEKL. V shed 1 base and J shed 0 bases, with 16 bases lying between them. The CDR3 is made up of 18 amino acids. The CDR3 loop is CASSQAVLRLSSYNEQFF. DNA of the CDR3: TGCGCCAGCAGCCAAGCGGTACTCAGACTAAGCTCCTACAATGAGCAGTTCTTC.

This chain connects TRBV4-2 to TRBJ1-6; 8 nucleotides match TRBD1. This CDR3 has 19 amino acids. V was clipped by 0 bases and J by 5 bases; unmatched bases: 12. Germline V gives CDR1 LGHNA, CDR2 YNFKEQ. DNA for the CDR3: TGTGCCAGCAGCCAAGAGGGGAGGGGCAGGGGGCGGAATAATTCACCCCTCCACTTT. It yields the protein CASSQEGRGRGRNNSPLHF.

V is TRBV5-5 and J is TRBJ1-5, with D hard to call. Germline lookup yields CDR1 SGHKS and CDR2 YYEKEE (reference sequence). The CDR3 has 15 amino acids. The V gene lost 0 bases and the J gene lost 0 bases, with 7 bases spanning the gap. CDR3 loop: CASSLEHHSNQPQHF. The CDR3 DNA is TGTGCCAGCAGCTTGGAGCACCATAGCAATCAGCCCCAGCATTTT.

The V and J genes are TRBV6-1 and TRBJ1-5; weak D call: TRBD1 (5 bases). CDR3 length equals 16 residues. Trimming stripped 0 bases from V and 9 bases from J, with 18 bases between. CDR1 is MNHNS, CDR2 SASEGT, per germline. The CDR3 region has the DNA TGTGCCAGCAGTGAAGCGGGGGGGAGGGCTGGCGGGCCCCAGCATTTT. It encodes CASSEAGGRAGGPQHF.

The chain couples TRBV6-2 or TRBV6-3 to TRBJ2-7; TRBD1 is a possible D gene (7 bases). Germline V gene data show CDR1 as MNHEY and CDR2 as SVGEGT. The CDR3 length is 15 residues. Trimming took 6 bases from V and 1 from J, leaving 16 bases between them. The CDR3 region has the DNA TGTGCCAGCAGGTACAGGGGAGGAAATTCCTACGAGCAGTACTTC. It translates to CASRYRGGNSYEQYF.

The V call is TRBV5-1, the J call TRBJ2-1, with 14 nucleotides matching TRBD2. With V trimmed by 4 bases and J by 0 bases, 6 bases remained unmatched. Germline-derived CDR1 and CDR2 are SGHRS and YFSETQ. This CDR3 spans 18 amino acids. Here the CDR3 DNA reads TGCGCCAGCAGCACGGGACTAGCGGGGGAGTCCTCCTACAATGAGCAGTTCTTC. It is translated as CASSTGLAGESSYNEQFF.

This clone came up once. The V call is TRBV5-1, the J call TRBJ2-5; the D gene is possibly TRBD2 (5 bases). CDR1 is SGHRS, CDR2 YFSETQ, per germline. V lost 2 bases, J lost 3 bases, and 8 bases lay in between. There are 13 residues in the CDR3. CDR3 bases: TGCGCCAGCAGCTTAGAGACTAAAGAGACCCAGTACTTC. The encoded protein is CASSLETKETQYF.

V gene TRBV7-8 combines with J gene TRBJ1-1; 7 bases are shared with TRBD1. The CDR3 loop spans 15 amino acids. With 5 bases clipped from V and 5 bases from J, the junction kept 11 bases outside the gene matches. CDR1 and CDR2 (germline): SGHVS, FQNEAQ. The CDR3 sequence: CASSQPLTGPTEAFF. The CDR3 coding sequence is TGTGCCAGCAGCCAACCCTTGACAGGGCCAACTGAAGCTTTCTTT.

This clone came up a few times. The V gene is TRBV6-6, the J gene TRBJ1-5, with 10 bases aligning to TRBD1. This CDR3 is 13 amino acids long. V trimming: 5 bases; J trimming: 7 bases; junction bases outside the gene matches: 2. Germline values: CDR1 MNHNY, CDR2 SVGAGI (reference sequence). DNA for the CDR3: TGTGCCAGCAGTGGGACAGGGGACCAGCCCCAGCATTTT. It codes for CASSGTGDQPQHF.